The 5 T cell receptor beta chains below come from one sample, sequenced in a study of patients and donors after allogeneic stem cell transplantation. TCRdb reprocessed the RT-PCR reads via MiXCR and lists one record per CDR3 protein. Of under 200,000 distinct CDR3 sequences detected, over 25% appear once; the ten largest clones hold approximately 3%. Material for sequencing was blood, either unsorted or a sorted T cell fraction (not recorded which). Every receptor here comes from a human donor who was either an allogeneic HSCT recipient or a stem cell or donor lymphocyte infusion donor (not recorded which). It is not recorded whose cells these are; they may come from a transplant donor.

This clonotype has a handful of counts. The V and J genes are TRBV9 and TRBJ1-4; perhaps TRBD1 as D (5 bases). CDR1 and CDR2 from the germline V gene are SGDLS and YYNGEE. The CDR3 loop spans 16 amino acids. Deletions cut 0 bases from V and 7 bases from J, with 16 bases between. The CDR3 is CASSVALHRGGEKLFF. Here the CDR3 DNA reads TGTGCCAGCAGCGTAGCCCTACACCGGGGCGGTGAAAAACTGTTTTTT.

This sequence joins TRBV6-2 or TRBV6-3 and TRBJ2-1, with 7 bases matching TRBD1. Germline values: CDR1 MNHEY, CDR2 SVGEGT. J lost 5 bases, V lost 5 bases, and 3 bases had no gene match. The CDR3 is 13 amino acids. CDR3 residues: CASSQDRNNEQFF. The CDR3 region has the DNA TGTGCCAGCAGTCAGGACAGGAACAATGAGCAGTTCTTC.

The table lists this clonotype with many counts. The chain combines TRBV6-5 with TRBJ1-1; the D gene is possibly TRBD1 (5 bases). CDR1 and CDR2 (germline): MNHEY, SVGAGI. V shed 0 bases and J shed 0 bases, with 8 bases lying between them. CDR3 size: 15 residues. In DNA form, the CDR3 reads TGTGCCAGCAGTTACTCGACAGTCATGAACACTGAAGCTTTCTTT. Translating gives CASSYSTVMNTEAFF.

This clonotype appeared many times. The CDR3 spells CATSTGPGVYSNQPQHF. The CDR3 DNA reads TGTGCCACCAGCACCGGACCCGGAGTATATAGCAATCAGCCCCAGCATTTT. The chain combines TRBV15 with TRBJ1-5; D ambiguous. V lost 4 bases and J 0 bases, leaving 16 bases between the germline ends. Germline CDR1 and CDR2: LNHNV and YYDKDF (reference sequence). The length of the CDR3 is 17 residues.

The gene calls are TRBV5-1 and TRBJ2-5, with 7 bases aligning to TRBD1. The ends lost 0 bases at V and 2 bases at J; junction bases unmatched: 10. The CDR3 is 17 amino acids. Germline CDR1 reads SGHRS; CDR2 reads YFSETQ. CDR3 protein: CASSLGTGAAWQETQYF. In nucleotides, the CDR3 is TGCGCCAGCAGCTTGGGTACAGGGGCCGCGTGGCAAGAGACCCAGTACTTC.